Listed here are 6 T cell receptor beta chains from one sample, sequenced in a study of blood T cell repertoires in COVID-19 (dated by TCRdb to about 2020). Libraries were built with the immunoSEQ multiplex PCR assay. TCRdb's version of the immuneACCESS table is confined to in-frame rearrangements and falls short of the full clone set. An unresolved V gene accounts for under half of the shortfall where checked; the remainder is of unknown origin. This sample is represented by 95,000 to 110,000 clones; more than 75% of them were singletons. The biggest ten clones account for 6.2% of the sample. The sequenced material came from peripheral blood. Receptor source: a human donor in a cohort sampled during active COVID-19.

The genes are TRBV5-1 and TRBJ1-4; possibly TRBD1 for D (6 bases). The V and J ends lost 4 bases and 4 bases respectively, with 11 bases between them. The CDR3 loop spans 14 amino acids. Germline CDR1 is SGHRS and CDR2 is YFSETQ. CDR3 sequence reads: CASSPDSYNEKLFF. The CDR3 DNA follows: TGCGCCAGCAGCCCGGACAGCTATAATGAAAAACTGTTTTTT.

V is TRBV4-1 and J is TRBJ1-1; 7 nucleotides align to TRBD1. Trimming removed 2 bases from V and 3 bases from J; junction bases left unmatched: 9. This CDR3 is built from 16 residues. CDR1 MGHRA and CDR2 YSYEKL come from the germline V gene. This CDR3 is CASSQLVNTGDTEAFF. CDR3 sequence (DNA): TGCGCCAGCAGCCAACTAGTCAACACAGGGGACACTGAAGCTTTCTTT.

V gene TRBV28 combines with J gene TRBJ1-2; no clear D gene. V was cut by 2 bases and J by 0 bases, with 4 bases left in between. Germline lookup yields CDR1 MDHEN and CDR2 SYDVKM. The length of the CDR3 is 13 residues. CDR3 sequence reads: CASSLQANYGYTF. The DNA for the CDR3 is TGTGCCAGCAGTTTACAGGCTAACTATGGCTACACCTTC.

The chain carries TRBV18 and TRBJ2-7; unclear D gene. Germline CDR1 reads KGHSH; CDR2 reads LQKENI. Deletions cut 2 bases from V and 5 bases from J, with 7 bases between. This CDR3 is 12 amino acids long. The CDR3 region is CASSPDSDEQYF. CDR3 coding DNA: TGTGCCAGCTCACCAGATTCGGACGAGCAGTACTTC.

The chain carries TRBV20-1 and TRBJ2-3, with 10 bases aligning to TRBD2. Looked up from germline, CDR1 is DFQATT and CDR2 is SNEGSKA (reference sequence). The CDR3 has 15 residues. V lost 3 bases to trimming and J lost 2 bases; unmatched junction nucleotides: 5. The CDR3 sequence: CSASILAGVTDTQYF. The CDR3 bases are TGCAGTGCTAGTATCCTAGCGGGAGTCACAGATACGCAGTATTTT.

The chain joins TRBV5-6 to TRBJ2-2; 9 bases are shared with TRBD2. V gave up 0 bases and J gave up 6 bases; unmatched junction bases: 15. Germline CDR1 reads SGHDT; CDR2 reads YYEEEE. This CDR3 spans 19 amino acids. CDR3 in amino acids: CASSLVEFRVAGAAGELFF. As DNA, the CDR3 is TGTGCCAGCAGCTTGGTGGAGTTTAGAGTAGCGGGAGCGGCCGGGGAGCTGTTTTTT.